Sequencing of this TCR beta chain was carried out in a study of blood T cell repertoires in COVID-19. Overall study: Collection of acute and convalescent COVID-19 samples took place in the United States, Italy and Spain. Sources were T cells, B-cell-depleted T cells, or PBMCs; the material itself was cDNA or gDNA.

Libraries were prepared by immunoSEQ multiplex PCR; TCRdb keeps only in-frame clonotypes and omits some of them. The sample has about 160,000 clones; approximately 81% are singletons. The CDR3 length is 15 residues. Unmatched junction bases numbered 11, after V lost 8 bases and J lost 5 bases. Germline loops: CDR1 SNHLY, CDR2 FYNNEI. Adults between about 18 and 89 years of age took part from approximately 24 US areas. Specimen: PBMCs or T cells enriched from blood (not recorded which). The chain combines TRBV2 with TRBJ2-5; the match to TRBD2 covers 10 bases. The sequence was obtained from a woman between 40 and 55 years old with acute COVID-19. CDR3 coding DNA: TGTGCCAGCTCAAACACCCAGACTAGCGGGGAGACCCAGTACTTC. Translation gives CASSNTQTSGETQYF.